This passage covers 3 T cell receptor beta chains from one sample sequenced in a study of cytomegalovirus exposure and HLA in healthy donors. The PCR made use of 60 Vbeta and 13 Jbeta primers. Sequenced by immunoSEQ multiplex PCR; TCRdb stores in-frame clones only, minus some. The repertoire holds around 200,000 clones, 55% to 75% seen once, with approximately 2.5% in the top ten. Specimen: PBMCs. The receptors were gathered from a man aged 40-50 years in good health and CMV-seropositive.

The chain is built from TRBV2 and TRBJ1-2; D not certain. This CDR3 comprises 13 residues. V was trimmed by 4 bases and J by 4 bases, leaving 10 bases between them. Looked up from germline, CDR1 is SNHLY and CDR2 is FYNNEI. In DNA, the CDR3 is TGTGCCAGCAGTGCAGGCCAGACCTATGGCTACACCTTC. Translation: CASSAGQTYGYTF.

This chain joins TRBV5-5 and TRBJ2-7; D gene uncertain. Trimming left V 1 base short and J 0 bases short, with 8 bases between. Looked up from germline, CDR1 is SGHKS and CDR2 is YYEKEE (reference sequence). The CDR3 covers 14 residues. DNA of the CDR3: TGTGCCAGCAGCTTGCGGGTAGTCTCCTACGAGCAGTACTTC. This translates into CASSLRVVSYEQYF.

CDR3 sequence reads: CATSKSPPGGLGETQYF. CDR3 DNA sequence: TGTGCCACCAGCAAATCCCCCCCGGGGGGGCTCGGAGAGACCCAGTACTTC. The chain couples TRBV15 to TRBJ2-5; 8 bases line up with TRBD2. The CDR3 totals 17 residues. Germline V CDR1 and CDR2: LNHNV, YYDKDF (reference sequence). With 4 bases clipped from V and 4 bases from J, the junction kept 14 bases outside the gene matches. The complete variable domain, with remaining parts taken from reference TRBV15 and TRBJ2-5, reads DAMVIQNPRYQVTQFGKPVTLSCSQTLNHNVMYWYQQKSSQAPKLLFHYYDKDFNNEADTPDNFQSRRPNTSFCFLDIRSPGLGDTAMYLCATSKSPPGGLGETQYFGPGTRLLVL.